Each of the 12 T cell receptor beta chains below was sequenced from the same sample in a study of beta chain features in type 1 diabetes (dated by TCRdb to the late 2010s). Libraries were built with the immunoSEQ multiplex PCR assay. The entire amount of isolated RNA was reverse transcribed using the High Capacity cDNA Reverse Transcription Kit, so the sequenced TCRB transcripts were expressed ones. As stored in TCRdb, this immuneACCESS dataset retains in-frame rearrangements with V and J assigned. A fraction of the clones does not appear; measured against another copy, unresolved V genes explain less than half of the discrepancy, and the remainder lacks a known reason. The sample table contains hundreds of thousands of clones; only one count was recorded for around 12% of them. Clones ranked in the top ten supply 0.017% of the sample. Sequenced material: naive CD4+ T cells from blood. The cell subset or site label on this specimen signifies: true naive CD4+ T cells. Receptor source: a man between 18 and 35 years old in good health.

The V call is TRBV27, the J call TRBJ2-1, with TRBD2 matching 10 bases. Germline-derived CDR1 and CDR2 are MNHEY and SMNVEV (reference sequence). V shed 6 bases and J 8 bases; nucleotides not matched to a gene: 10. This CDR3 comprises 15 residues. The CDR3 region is CASSRGRTSGDEQFF. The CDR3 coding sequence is TGTGCCAGCAGCCGAGGAAGGACTAGCGGAGATGAGCAGTTCTTC.

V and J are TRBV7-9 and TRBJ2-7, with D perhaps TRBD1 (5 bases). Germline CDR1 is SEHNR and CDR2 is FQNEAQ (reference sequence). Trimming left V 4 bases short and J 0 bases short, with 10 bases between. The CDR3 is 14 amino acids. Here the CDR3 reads CASSSIDSSYEQYF. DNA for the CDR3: TGTGCCAGCAGCTCGATCGACAGCTCCTACGAGCAGTACTTC.

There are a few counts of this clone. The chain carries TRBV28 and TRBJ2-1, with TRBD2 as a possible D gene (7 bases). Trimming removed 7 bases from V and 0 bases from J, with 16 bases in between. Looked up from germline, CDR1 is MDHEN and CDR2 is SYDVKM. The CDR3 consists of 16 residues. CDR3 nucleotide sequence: TGTGCCAGCAATGGGGGGGGCGGATACTCCTACAATGAGCAGTTCTTC. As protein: CASNGGGGYSYNEQFF. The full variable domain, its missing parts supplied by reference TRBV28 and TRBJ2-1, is DVKVTQSSRYLVKRTGEKVFLECVQDMDHENMFWYRQDPGLGLRLIYFSYDVKMKEKGDIPEGYSVSREKKERFSLILESASTNQTSMYLCASNGGGGYSYNEQFFGPGTRLTVL.

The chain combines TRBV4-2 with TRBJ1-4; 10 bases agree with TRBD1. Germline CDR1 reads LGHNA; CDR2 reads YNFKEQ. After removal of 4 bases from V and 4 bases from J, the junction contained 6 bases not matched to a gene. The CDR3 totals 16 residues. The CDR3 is CASSPTGGGLNEKLFF. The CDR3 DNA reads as TGTGCCAGCAGCCCGACAGGGGGCGGCCTTAATGAAAAACTGTTTTTT.

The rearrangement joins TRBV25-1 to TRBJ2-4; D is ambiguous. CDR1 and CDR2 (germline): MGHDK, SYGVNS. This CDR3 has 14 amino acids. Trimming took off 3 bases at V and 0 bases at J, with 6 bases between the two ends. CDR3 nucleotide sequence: TGTGCCAGCAGTGACCCATCAGCCAAAAACATTCAGTACTTC. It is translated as CASSDPSAKNIQYF.

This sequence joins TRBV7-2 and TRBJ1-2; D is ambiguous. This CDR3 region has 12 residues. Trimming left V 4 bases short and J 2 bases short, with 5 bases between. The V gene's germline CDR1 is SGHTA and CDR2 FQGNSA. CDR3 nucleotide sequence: TGTGCCAGCAGCTCCACAAACTATGGCTACACCTTC. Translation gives CASSSTNYGYTF.

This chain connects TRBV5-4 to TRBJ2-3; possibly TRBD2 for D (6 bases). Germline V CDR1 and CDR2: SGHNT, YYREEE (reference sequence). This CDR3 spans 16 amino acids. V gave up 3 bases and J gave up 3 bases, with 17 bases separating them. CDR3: CASSSSGLEGTDTQYF. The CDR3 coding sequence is TGTGCCAGCAGCTCTTCGGGACTGGAGGGTACAGATACGCAGTATTTT.

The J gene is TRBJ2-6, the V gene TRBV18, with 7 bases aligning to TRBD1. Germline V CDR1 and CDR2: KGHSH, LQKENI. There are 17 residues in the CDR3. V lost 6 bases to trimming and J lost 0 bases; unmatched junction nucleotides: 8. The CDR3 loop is CASSSGTAGSGANVLTF. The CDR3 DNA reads TGTGCCAGCTCTTCCGGGACAGCTGGCTCTGGGGCCAACGTCCTGACTTTC.

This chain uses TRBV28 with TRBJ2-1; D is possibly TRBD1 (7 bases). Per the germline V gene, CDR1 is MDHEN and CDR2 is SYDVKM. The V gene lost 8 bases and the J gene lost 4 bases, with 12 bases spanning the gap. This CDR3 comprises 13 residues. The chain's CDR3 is CASWGDRYNEQFF. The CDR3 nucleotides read TGTGCCAGCTGGGGGGACAGATACAATGAGCAGTTCTTC.

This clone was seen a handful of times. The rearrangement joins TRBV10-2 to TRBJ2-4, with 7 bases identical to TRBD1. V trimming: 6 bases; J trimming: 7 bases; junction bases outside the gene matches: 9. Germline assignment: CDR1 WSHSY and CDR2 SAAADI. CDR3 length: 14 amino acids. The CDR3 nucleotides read TGCGCCAGCAGCTCCACAGGGGCGGGCAACATTCAGTACTTC. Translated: CASSSTGAGNIQYF.

The CDR3 loop reads CATSTSGGWDTQYF. The DNA of the CDR3 is TGTGCCACCAGCACTAGCGGGGGTTGGGATACGCAGTATTTT. The chain links TRBV15 to TRBJ2-3; 10 bases line up with TRBD2. This CDR3 region has 14 residues. Germline V CDR1 and CDR2: LNHNV, YYDKDF (reference sequence). V lost 4 bases and J lost 6; bases outside the gene matches: 4.

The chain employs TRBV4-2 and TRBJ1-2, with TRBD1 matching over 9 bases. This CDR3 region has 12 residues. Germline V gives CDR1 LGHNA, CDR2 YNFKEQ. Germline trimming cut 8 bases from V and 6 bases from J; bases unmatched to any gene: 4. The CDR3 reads CASQGQGDGYTF. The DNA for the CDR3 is TGTGCCAGCCAGGGACAGGGAGATGGCTACACCTTC.